The source of this T cell receptor (beta chain) is a study of blood T cell repertoires in COVID-19. Study as a whole: Both acute and convalescent COVID-19 samples were obtained from the United States, Italy and Spain. Sources were T cells, B-cell-depleted T cells, or PBMCs; the material itself was cDNA or gDNA.

Germline CDR1 and CDR2: DFQATT and SNEGSKA (reference sequence). V gave up 3 bases and J gave up 5 bases, with 7 bases separating them. The CDR3 loop spans 12 amino acids. Original processing methods: By means of reference gene primer amplification, nucleated cell counts were estimated. Assay used: immunoSEQ multiplex PCR; TCRdb lists only in-frame clones, some missing. Clonal size and the V and J genes are those of that table, whereas D and trimming came from the DNA. Among about 63,000 clones listed, approximately 88% were seen once. V and J are TRBV20-1 and TRBJ1-4; D unresolved. Sequences were obtained from peripheral blood. The TCR originated in a human donor in a cohort sampled during active COVID-19. The CDR3 region is CSASNGNEKLFF. As DNA, the CDR3 is TGCAGTGCTAGTAACGGGAATGAAAAACTGTTTTTT.